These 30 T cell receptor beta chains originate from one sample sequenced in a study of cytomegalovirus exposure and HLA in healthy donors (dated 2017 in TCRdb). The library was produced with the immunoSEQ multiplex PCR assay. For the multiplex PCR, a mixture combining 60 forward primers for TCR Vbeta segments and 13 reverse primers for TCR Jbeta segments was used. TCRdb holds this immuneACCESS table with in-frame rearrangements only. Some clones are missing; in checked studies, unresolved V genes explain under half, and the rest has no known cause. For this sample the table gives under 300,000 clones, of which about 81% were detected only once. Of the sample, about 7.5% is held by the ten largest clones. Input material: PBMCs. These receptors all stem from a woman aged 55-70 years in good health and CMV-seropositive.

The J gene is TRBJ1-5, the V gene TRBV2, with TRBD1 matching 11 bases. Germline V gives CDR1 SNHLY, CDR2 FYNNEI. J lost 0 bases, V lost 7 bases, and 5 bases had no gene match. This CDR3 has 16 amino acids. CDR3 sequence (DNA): TGTGCCAGCATGCGGACAGGGGGCTTTAGCAATCAGCCCCAGCATTTT. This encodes CASMRTGGFSNQPQHF.

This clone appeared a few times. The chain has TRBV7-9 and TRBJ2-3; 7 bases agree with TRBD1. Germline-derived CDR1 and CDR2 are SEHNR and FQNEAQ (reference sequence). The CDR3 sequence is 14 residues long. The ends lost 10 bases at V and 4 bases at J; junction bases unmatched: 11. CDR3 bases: TGTGCCACCTATCGGGACAGTGGCGCAGATACGCAGTATTTT. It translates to CATYRDSGADTQYF.

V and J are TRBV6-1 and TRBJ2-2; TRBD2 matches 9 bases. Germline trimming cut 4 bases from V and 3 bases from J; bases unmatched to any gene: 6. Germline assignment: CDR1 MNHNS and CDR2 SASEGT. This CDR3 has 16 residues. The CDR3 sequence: CASSGISGSHTGELFF. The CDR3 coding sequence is TGTGCCAGCAGTGGTATTAGCGGGAGTCACACCGGGGAGCTGTTTTTT.

CDR3 nucleotides: TGCGCCAGCAGTAGATCCGCGAGCGGTACAGATACGCAGTATTTT. This encodes CASSRSASGTDTQYF. The chain couples TRBV10-1 to TRBJ2-3, with D possibly TRBD2 on 5 matching bases. In germline, CDR1 is WNHNN, CDR2 SYGVQD (reference sequence). CDR3 length equals 15 residues. V lost 5 bases, J lost 3 bases, and 15 bases lay in between.

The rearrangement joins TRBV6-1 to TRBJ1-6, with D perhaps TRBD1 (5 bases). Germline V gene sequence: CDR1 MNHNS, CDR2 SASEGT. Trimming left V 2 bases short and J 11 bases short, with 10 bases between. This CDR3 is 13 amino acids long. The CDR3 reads CASSESRVTPLHF. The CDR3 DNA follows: TGTGCCAGCAGTGAATCCAGGGTGACACCCCTCCACTTT.

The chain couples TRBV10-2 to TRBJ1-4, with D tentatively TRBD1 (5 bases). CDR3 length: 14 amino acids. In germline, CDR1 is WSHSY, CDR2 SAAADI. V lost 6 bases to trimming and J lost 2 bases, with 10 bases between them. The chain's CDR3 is CASSLGVTNEKLFF. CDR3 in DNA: TGCGCCAGCAGCCTAGGGGTTACTAATGAAAAACTGTTTTTT.

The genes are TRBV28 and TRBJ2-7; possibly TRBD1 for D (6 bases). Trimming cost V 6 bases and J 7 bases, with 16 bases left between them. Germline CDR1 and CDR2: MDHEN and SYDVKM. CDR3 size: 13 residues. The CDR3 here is CASRNTGRREQYF. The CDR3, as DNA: TGTGCCAGCAGAAACACAGGGCGGAGAGAGCAGTACTTC.

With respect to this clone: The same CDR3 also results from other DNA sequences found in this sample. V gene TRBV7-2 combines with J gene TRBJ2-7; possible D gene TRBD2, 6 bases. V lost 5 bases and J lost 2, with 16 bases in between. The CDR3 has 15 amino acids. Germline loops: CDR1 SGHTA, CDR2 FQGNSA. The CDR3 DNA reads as TGTGCCAGCAGCGTTTACGTACCGGGGGCCTACGAGCAGTACTTC. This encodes CASSVYVPGAYEQYF. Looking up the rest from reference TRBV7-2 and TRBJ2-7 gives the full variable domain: GAGVSQSPSNKVTEKGKDVELRCDPISGHTALYWYRQSLGQGLEFLIYFQGNSAPDKSGLPSDRFSAERTGGSVSTLTIQRTQQEDSAVYLCASSVYVPGAYEQYFGPGTRLTVT.

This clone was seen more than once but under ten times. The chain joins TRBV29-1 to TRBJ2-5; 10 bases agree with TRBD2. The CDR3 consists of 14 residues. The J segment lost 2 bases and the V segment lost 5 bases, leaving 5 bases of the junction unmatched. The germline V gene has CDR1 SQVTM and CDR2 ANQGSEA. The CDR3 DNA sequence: TGCAGCGTTATGGGGACTAGCGTGCAAGAGACCCAGTACTTC. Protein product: CSVMGTSVQETQYF.

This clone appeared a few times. CDR3 DNA: TGTGCCAGCTCACCAAATTCAGACACCTACGAGCAGTACTTC. It encodes CASSPNSDTYEQYF. This rearrangement joins TRBV18 to TRBJ2-7; D is uncertain. This CDR3 has 14 amino acids. Trimming left V 2 bases short and J 2 bases short, with 10 bases between. CDR1 is KGHSH, CDR2 LQKENI, per germline.

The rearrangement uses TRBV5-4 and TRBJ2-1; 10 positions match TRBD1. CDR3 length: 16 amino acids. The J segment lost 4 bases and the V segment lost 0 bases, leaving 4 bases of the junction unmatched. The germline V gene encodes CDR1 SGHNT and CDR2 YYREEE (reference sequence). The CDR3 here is CASSLGTGGGYNEQFF. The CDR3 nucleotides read TGTGCCAGCAGCTTGGGGACAGGGGGGGGGTACAATGAGCAGTTCTTC.

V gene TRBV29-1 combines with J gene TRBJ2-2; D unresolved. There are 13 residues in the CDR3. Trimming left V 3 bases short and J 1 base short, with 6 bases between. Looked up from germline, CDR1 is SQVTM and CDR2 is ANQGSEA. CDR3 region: CSVDRQNTGELFF. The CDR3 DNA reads TGCAGCGTTGACAGGCAGAACACCGGGGAGCTGTTTTTT.

CDR3 DNA sequence: TGTGCCAGCAGTATGTTCGATAGGGGTCCCTATGGCTACACCTTC. This translates into CASSMFDRGPYGYTF. The chain recombines TRBV28 with TRBJ1-2; a possible D gene is TRBD1 (5 bases). Looked up from germline, CDR1 is MDHEN and CDR2 is SYDVKM. This CDR3 has 15 residues. V was clipped by 5 bases and J by 4 bases, with 17 bases between them.

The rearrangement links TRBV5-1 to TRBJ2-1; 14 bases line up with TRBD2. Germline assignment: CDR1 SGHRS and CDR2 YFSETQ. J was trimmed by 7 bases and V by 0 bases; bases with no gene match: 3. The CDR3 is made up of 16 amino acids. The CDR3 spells CASSLGLAGGPNEQFF. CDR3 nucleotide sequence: TGCGCCAGCAGCTTGGGACTAGCGGGAGGGCCGAATGAGCAGTTCTTC.

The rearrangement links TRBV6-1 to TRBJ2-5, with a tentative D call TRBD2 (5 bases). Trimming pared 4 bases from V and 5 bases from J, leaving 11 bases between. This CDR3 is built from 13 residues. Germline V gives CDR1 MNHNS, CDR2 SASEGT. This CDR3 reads CASSVQEGETQYF. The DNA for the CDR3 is TGTGCCAGCAGTGTCCAAGAGGGCGAGACCCAGTACTTC.

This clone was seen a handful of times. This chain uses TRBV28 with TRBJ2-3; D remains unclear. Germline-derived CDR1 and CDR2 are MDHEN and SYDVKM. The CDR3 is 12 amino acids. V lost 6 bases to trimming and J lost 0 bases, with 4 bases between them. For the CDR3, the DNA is TGTGCCAGCAGAGCTAGCACAGATACGCAGTATTTT. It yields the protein CASRASTDTQYF.

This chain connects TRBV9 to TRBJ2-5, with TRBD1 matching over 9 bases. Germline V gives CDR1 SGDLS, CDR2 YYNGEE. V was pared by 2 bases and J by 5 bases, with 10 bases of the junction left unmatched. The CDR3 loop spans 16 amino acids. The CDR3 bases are TGTGCCAGCAGCGTGGGTTCTTTACAGGGGGCCGAGACCCAGTACTTC. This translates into CASSVGSLQGAETQYF. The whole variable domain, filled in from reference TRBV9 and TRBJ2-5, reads DSGVTQTPKHLITATGQRVTLRCSPRSGDLSVYWYQQSLDQGLQFLIQYYNGEERAKGNILERFSAQQFPDLHSELNLSSLELGDSALYFCASSVGSLQGAETQYFGPGTRLLVL.

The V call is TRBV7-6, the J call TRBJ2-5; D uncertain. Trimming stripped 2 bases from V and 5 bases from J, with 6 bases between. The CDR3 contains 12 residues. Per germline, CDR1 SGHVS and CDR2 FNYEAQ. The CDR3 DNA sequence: TGTGCCAGCAGCTTAAACTCGGAGACCCAGTACTTC. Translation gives CASSLNSETQYF. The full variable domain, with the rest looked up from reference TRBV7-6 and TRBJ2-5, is GAGVSQSPRYKVTKRGQDVALRCDPISGHVSLYWYRQALGQGPEFLTYFNYEAQQDKSGLPNDRFSAERPEGSISTLTIQRTEQRDSAMYRCASSLNSETQYFGPGTRLLVL.

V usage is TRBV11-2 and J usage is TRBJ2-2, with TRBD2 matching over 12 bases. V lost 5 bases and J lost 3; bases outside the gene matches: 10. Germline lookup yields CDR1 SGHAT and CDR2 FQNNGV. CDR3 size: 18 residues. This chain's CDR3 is CASSRIPRLAGDTGELFF. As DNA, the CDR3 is TGTGCCAGCAGCCGAATACCTCGACTAGCGGGAGACACCGGGGAGCTGTTTTTT.

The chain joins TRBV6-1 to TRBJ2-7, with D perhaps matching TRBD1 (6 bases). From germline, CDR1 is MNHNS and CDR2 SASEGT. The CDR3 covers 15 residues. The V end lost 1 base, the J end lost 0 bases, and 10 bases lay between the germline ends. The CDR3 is CASSEGQATSYEQYF. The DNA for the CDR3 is TGTGCCAGCAGTGAAGGACAGGCCACCTCCTACGAGCAGTACTTC.

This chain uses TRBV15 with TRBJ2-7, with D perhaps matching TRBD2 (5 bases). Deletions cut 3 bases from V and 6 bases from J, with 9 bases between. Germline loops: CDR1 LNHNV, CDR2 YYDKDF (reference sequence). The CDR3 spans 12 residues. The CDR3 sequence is CATSSGISEQYF. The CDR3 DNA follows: TGTGCCACCAGCAGCGGGATTTCCGAGCAGTACTTC.

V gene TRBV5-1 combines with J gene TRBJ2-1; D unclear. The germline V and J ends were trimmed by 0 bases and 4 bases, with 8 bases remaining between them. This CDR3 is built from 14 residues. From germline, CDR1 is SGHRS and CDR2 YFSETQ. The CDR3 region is CASSLVEWYNEQFF. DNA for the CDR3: TGCGCCAGCAGCTTGGTTGAGTGGTACAATGAGCAGTTCTTC.

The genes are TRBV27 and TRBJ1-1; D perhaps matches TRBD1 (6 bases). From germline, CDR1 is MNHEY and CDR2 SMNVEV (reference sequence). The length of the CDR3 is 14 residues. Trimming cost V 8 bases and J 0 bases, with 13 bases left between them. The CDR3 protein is CASSQGWMNTEAFF. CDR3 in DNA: TGTGCCAGCTCACAGGGATGGATGAACACTGAAGCTTTCTTT.

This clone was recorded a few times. DNA for the CDR3: TGTGCCAGCACCGGACAGGCAGGAAACACCATATATTTT. It encodes CASTGQAGNTIYF. V is TRBV28 and J is TRBJ1-3; 7 bases agree with TRBD1. This CDR3 has 13 amino acids. Germline V gene lookup returns CDR1 MDHEN and CDR2 SYDVKM. V lost 7 bases and J lost 4; bases outside the gene matches: 4.

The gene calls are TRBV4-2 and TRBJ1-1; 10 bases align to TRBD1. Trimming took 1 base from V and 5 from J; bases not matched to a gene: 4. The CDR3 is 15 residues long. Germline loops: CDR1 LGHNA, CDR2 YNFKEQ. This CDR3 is CASSQGGQGSTEAFF. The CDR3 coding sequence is TGTGCCAGCAGCCAAGGGGGACAGGGGAGTACTGAAGCTTTCTTT.

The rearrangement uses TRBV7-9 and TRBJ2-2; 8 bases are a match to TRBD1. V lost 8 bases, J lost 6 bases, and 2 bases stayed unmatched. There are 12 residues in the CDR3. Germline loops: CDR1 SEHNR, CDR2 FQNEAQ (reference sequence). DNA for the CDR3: TGTGCCAGCGGACAGGGAGCCGGGGAGCTGTTTTTT. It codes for CASGQGAGELFF.

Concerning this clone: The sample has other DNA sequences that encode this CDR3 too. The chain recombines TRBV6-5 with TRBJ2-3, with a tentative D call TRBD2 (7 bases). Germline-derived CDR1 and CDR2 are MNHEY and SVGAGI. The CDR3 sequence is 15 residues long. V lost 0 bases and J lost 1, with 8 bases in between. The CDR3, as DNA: TGTGCCAGCAGTTACTCGGGGGGGCGCACAGATACGCAGTATTTT. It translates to CASSYSGGRTDTQYF.

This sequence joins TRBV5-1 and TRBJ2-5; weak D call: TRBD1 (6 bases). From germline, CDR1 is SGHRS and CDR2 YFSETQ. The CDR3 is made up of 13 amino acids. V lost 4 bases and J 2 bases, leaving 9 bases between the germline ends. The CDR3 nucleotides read TGCGCCAGCAGCCGGGACAAACAAGAGACCCAGTACTTC. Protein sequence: CASSRDKQETQYF.

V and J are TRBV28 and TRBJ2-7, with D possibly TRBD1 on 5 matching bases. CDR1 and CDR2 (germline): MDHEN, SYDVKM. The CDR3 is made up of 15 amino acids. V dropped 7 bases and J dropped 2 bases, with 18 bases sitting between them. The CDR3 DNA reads TGTGCCAGCATGCCCCCCCAGGGTTTGGCCTACGAGCAGTACTTC. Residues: CASMPPQGLAYEQYF.

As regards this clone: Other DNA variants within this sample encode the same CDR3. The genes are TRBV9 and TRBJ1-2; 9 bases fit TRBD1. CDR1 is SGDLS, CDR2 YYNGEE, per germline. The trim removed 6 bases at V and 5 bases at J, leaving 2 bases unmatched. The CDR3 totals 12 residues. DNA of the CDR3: TGTGCCAGCAACGGACAGGGGTATGGCTACACCTTC. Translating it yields CASNGQGYGYTF.